The sequence of this T cell receptor beta chain was determined in a study of shared clonotypes between healthy human individuals. Study-wide results and caveats: The diversity represented, both genetic and in exposure history, was limited by few donors. Blood was the only sampled material, and tissue repertoires likely differ.

Worth noting for this clone: Antigen unknown.

The naive CD8 population came from CD45RO-negative cells selected for CCR7, without terminally differentiated effector memory CD45RA+ cells. The authors ran the assay at deep level. Using about 190 ng DNA, 25,000 to 35,000 T cell genomes, the sorted-subset replicate PCRs were run. This table comes from immunoSEQ multiplex PCR, and its TCRdb copy is limited to in-frame clones, with some not included. The sample has about 2.1 million clones, under 95% seen once; the top ten hold approximately 1.7%. V lost 1 base and J lost 5; bases outside the gene matches: 5. Germline CDR1 LGHNA, CDR2 YNFKEQ. There are 15 residues in the CDR3.

The chain uses TRBV4-2 and TRBJ2-3; 8 bases align to TRBD2. This TCR was recovered from a man between 18 and 35 years old in good health. Some clones in this sample may be carry-over from other donors' samples. The sequencing sample was made of naive CD8+ T cells from PBMCs. The DNA for the CDR3 is TGTGCCAGCAGCCAAGGACATGGGACTAGAGATACGCAGTATTTT. This gives the protein CASSQGHGTRDTQYF.